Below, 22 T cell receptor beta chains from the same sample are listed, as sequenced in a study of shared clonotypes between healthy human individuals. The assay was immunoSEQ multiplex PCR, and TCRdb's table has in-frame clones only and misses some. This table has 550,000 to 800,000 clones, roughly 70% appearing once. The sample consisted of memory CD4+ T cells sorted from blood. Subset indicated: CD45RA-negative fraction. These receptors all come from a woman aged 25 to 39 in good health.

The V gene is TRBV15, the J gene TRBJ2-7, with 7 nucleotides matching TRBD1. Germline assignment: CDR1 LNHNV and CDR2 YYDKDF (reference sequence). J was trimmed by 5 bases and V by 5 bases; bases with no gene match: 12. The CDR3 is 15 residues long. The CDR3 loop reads CATSANRDSDNEQYF. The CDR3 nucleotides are TGTGCCACCAGCGCGAACCGGGACAGCGATAACGAGCAGTACTTC. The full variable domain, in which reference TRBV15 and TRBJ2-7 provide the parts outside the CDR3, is DAMVIQNPRYQVTQFGKPVTLSCSQTLNHNVMYWYQQKSSQAPKLLFHYYDKDFNNEADTPDNFQSRRPNTSFCFLDIRSPGLGDTAMYLCATSANRDSDNEQYFGPGTRLTVT.

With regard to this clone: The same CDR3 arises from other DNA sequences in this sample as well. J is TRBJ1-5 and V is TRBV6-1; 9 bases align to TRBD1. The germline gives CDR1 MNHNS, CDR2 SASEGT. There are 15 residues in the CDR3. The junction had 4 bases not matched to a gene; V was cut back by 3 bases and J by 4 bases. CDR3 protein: CASSEWTGVNQPQHF. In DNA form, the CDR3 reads TGTGCCAGCAGTGAGTGGACAGGGGTGAATCAGCCCCAGCATTTT.

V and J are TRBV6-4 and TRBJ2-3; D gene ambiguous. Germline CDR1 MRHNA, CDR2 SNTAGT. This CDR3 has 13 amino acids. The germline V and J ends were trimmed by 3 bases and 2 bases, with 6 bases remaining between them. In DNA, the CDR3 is TGTGCCAGCAGTGAGACTTTCACAGATACGCAGTATTTT. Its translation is CASSETFTDTQYF.

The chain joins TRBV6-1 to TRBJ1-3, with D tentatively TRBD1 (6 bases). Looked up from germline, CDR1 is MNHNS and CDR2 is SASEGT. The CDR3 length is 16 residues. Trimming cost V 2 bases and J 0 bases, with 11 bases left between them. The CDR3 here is CASSERPGVSGNTIYF. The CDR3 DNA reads TGTGCCAGCAGTGAAAGGCCAGGGGTCTCTGGAAACACCATATATTTT.

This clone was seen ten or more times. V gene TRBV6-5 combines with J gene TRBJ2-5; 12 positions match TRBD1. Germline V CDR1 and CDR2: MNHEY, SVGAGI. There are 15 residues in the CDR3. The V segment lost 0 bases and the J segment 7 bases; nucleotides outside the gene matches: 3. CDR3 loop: CASSYSSGQGATQYF. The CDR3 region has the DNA TGTGCCAGCAGTTACTCGTCGGGACAGGGGGCGACCCAGTACTTC.

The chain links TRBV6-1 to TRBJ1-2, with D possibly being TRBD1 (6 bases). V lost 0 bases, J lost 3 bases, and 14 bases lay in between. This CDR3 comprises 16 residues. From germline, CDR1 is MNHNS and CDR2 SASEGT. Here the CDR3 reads CASSEASLGGYYGYTF. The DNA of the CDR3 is TGTGCCAGCAGTGAAGCCTCTCTAGGGGGGTACTATGGCTACACCTTC.

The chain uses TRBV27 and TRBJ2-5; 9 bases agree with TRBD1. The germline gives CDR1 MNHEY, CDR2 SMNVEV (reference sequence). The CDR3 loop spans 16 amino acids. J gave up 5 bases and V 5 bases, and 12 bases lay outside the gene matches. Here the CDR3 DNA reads TGTGCCAGCAGTCTCAGCTGGGGACAGGGATGGGAGACCCAGTACTTC. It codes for CASSLSWGQGWETQYF.

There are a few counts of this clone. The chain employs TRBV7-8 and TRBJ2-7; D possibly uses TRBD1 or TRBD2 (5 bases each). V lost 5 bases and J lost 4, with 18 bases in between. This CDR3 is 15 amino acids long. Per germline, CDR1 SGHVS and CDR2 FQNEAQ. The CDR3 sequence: CASSPRRELRYEQYF. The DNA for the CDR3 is TGTGCCAGCAGCCCCCGCAGGGAGCTAAGGTACGAGCAGTACTTC.

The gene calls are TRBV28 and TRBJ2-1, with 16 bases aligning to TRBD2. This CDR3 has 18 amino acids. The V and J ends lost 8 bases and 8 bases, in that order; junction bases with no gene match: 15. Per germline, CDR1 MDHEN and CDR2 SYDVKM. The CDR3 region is CASGRQGTSGRALYEQFF. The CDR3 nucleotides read TGTGCCAGCGGGCGACAGGGGACTAGCGGGAGGGCGTTATATGAGCAGTTCTTC.

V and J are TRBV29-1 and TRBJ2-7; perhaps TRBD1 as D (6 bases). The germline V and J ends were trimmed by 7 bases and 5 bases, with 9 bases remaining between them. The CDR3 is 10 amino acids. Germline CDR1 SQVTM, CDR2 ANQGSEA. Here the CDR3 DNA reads TGCAGCGGTGGGGGCGACGAGCAGTACTTC. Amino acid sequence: CSGGGDEQYF.

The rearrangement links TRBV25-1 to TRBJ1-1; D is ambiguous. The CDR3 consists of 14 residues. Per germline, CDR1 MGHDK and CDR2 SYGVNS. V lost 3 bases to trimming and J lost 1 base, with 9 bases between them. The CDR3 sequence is CASSESHGNTEAFF. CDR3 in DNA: TGTGCCAGCAGTGAGTCACACGGGAACACTGAAGCTTTCTTT. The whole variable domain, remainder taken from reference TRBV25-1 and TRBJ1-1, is EADIYQTPRYLVIGTGKKITLECSQTMGHDKMYWYQQDPGMELHLIHYSYGVNSTEKGDLSSESTVSRIRTEHFPLTLESARPSHTSQYLCASSESHGNTEAFFGQGTRLTVV.

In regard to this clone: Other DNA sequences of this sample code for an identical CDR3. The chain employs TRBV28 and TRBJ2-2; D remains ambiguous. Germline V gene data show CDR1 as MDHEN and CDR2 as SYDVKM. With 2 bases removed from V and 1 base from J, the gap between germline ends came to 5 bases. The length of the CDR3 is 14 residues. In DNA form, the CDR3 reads TGTGCCAGCAGTTTACCAGGGAACACCGGGGAGCTGTTTTTT. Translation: CASSLPGNTGELFF.

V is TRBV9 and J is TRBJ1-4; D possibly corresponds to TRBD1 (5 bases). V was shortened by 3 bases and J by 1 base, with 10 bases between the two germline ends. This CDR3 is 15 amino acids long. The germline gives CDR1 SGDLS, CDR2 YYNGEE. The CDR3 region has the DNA TGTGCCAGCAGCGAAAGCCAGGGAACTAATGAAAAACTGTTTTTT. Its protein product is CASSESQGTNEKLFF.

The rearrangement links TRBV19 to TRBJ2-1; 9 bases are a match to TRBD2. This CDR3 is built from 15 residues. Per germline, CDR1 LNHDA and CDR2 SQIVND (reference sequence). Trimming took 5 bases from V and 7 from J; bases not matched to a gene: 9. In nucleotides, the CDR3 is TGTGCCAGTAGTTCAATAGCGGGAGTCGAGAATGAGCAGTTCTTC. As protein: CASSSIAGVENEQFF.

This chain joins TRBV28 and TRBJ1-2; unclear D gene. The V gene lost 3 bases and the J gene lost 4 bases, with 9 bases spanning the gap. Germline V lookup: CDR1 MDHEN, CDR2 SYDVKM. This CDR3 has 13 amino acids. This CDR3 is CASSFPTSYGYTF. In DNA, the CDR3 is TGTGCCAGCAGTTTCCCGACAAGCTATGGCTACACCTTC.

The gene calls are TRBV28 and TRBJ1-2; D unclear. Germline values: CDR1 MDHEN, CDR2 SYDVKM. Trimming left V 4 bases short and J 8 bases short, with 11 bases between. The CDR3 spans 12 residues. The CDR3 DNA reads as TGTGCCAGCAGTTCCCTCACTGAGGGCTACACCTTC. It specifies CASSSLTEGYTF.

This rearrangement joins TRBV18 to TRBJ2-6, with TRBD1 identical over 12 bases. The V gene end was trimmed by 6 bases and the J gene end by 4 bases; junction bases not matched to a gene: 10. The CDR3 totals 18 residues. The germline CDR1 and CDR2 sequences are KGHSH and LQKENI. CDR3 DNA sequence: TGTGCCAGCTCGACCGGGACAGGGGGCGCGAAAGGGGCCAACGTCCTGACTTTC. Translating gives CASSTGTGGAKGANVLTF.

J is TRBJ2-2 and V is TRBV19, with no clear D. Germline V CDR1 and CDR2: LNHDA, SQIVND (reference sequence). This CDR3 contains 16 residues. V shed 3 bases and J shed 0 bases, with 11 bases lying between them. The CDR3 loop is CASSIRGNSNTGELFF. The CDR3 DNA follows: TGTGCCAGTAGTATCCGTGGTAACTCGAACACCGGGGAGCTGTTTTTT. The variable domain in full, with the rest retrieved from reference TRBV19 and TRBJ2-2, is DGGITQSPKYLFRKEGQNVTLSCEQNLNHDAMYWYRQDPGQGLRLIYYSQIVNDFQKGDIAEGYSVSREKKESFPLTVTSAQKNPTAFYLCASSIRGNSNTGELFFGEGSRLTVL.

The CDR3 region is CASSYSTGVDGYTF. DNA of the CDR3: TGTGCCAGCAGTTACTCCACAGGGGTAGATGGCTACACCTTC. This rearrangement joins TRBV6-8 to TRBJ1-2; 7 positions match TRBD1. The CDR3 totals 14 residues. Germline assignment: CDR1 MNHGY and CDR2 SAAAGT. The J segment lost 6 bases and the V segment lost 0 bases, leaving 4 bases of the junction unmatched.

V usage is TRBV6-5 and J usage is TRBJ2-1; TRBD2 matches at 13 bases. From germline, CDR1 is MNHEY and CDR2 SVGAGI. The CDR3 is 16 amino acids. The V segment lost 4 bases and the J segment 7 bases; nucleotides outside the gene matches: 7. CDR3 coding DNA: TGTGCCAGCAGTTTTCGGACTAGCGGGAGCCGGAATGAGCAGTTCTTC. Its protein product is CASSFRTSGSRNEQFF.

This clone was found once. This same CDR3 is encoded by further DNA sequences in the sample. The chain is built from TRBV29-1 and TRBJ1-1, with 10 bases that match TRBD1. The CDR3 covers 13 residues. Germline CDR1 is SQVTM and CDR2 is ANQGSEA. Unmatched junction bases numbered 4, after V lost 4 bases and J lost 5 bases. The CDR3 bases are TGCAGCGTTGCGACAGGGGGCTTAACTGAAGCTTTCTTT. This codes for CSVATGGLTEAFF.

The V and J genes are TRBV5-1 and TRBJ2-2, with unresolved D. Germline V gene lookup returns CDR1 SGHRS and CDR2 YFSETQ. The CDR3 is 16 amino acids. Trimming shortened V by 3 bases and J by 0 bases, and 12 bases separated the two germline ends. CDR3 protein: CASSSDAHPNTGELFF. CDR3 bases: TGCGCCAGCAGCTCTGACGCCCATCCGAACACCGGGGAGCTGTTTTTT.